This record looks at one T cell receptor beta chain sequence and its context. Antigen unknown. Compared with germline, one end of the junction differs, possibly owing to a read error. The CDR3 length is 17 residues. CDR1 is SGHKS, CDR2 YYEKEE, per germline (reference sequence). Combining a sample-barcoded 5' primer with a J-beta primer mix, a second PCR ran for about 7 to 12 cycles. Each cDNA molecule, via a template-switch adaptor with 12 random nucleotides, was tagged. Each CDR3 protein gets one entry after TCRdb re-called the 5' RACE reads with MiXCR. The sample carries around 990,000 distinct CDR3 sequences, around two fifths recorded once. Each sample used at least 6 million PBMCs. This specimen belongs to a study of blood T cells in healthy people across ages. Regarding the study as a whole: PBMCs were not sorted, which prevented a conclusive comparison of naive versus antigen-experienced cells. Per million T cells, TCR beta diversity dropped about linearly as age rose.

The TCR comes from a man younger than 30 in good health. This chain connects TRBV5-5 to TRBJ2-6, with D uncertain. Sequenced: blood. The CDR3 sequence: CAGSSSVGSSGANVLTF. The CDR3 DNA reads as TGTGCCGGCAGCTCGAGCGTCGGTTCTTCTGGGGCCAACGTCCTGACTTTC.